One and the same sample provided the 16 T cell receptor beta chains below, sequenced in a study of blood T cell repertoires in COVID-19. The method was immunoSEQ multiplex PCR; TCRdb's version includes in-frame clones alone and lacks a portion of them. The profile shows around 100,000 clones, 91% of them singletons. Material: peripheral blood. These receptors came from a human donor in a cohort sampled during active COVID-19.

In its sample, this clone was seen a few times. DNA for the CDR3: TGTGCCAGCAGCGTTCCGGGACAGGGGGCTGAGCAGTACTTC. Translation: CASSVPGQGAEQYF. The chain uses TRBV7-2 and TRBJ2-7, with TRBD1 matching over 12 bases. The CDR3 totals 14 residues. V lost 5 bases and J lost 7; bases outside the gene matches: 6. The germline CDR1 and CDR2 sequences are SGHTA and FQGNSA. The entire variable domain, with the rest obtained from reference TRBV7-2 and TRBJ2-7, is as follows: GAGVSQSPSNKVTEKGKDVELRCDPISGHTALYWYRQSLGQGLEFLIYFQGNSAPDKSGLPSDRFSAERTGGSVSTLTIQRTQQEDSAVYLCASSVPGQGAEQYFGPGTRLTVT.

CDR3 protein: CASSQDMASSRWPDTQYF. CDR3 nucleotides: TGCGCCAGCAGCCAAGATATGGCTAGCAGTCGATGGCCAGATACGCAGTATTTT. The chain uses TRBV4-3 and TRBJ2-3; TRBD2 might be the D (5 bases). The CDR3 has 18 amino acids. Germline V lookup: CDR1 LGHNA, CDR2 YSLEER. V was trimmed by 0 bases and J by 4 bases, leaving 20 bases between them.

The genes are TRBV18 and TRBJ2-1; a possible D gene is TRBD1 (6 bases). The CDR3 extends over 15 amino acids. Trimming pared 4 bases from V and 4 bases from J, leaving 14 bases between. Germline-derived CDR1 and CDR2 are KGHSH and LQKENI. CDR3 sequence (DNA): TGTGCCAGCTCACGACCCGGGACACCTTACAATGAGCAGTTCTTC. Its protein is CASSRPGTPYNEQFF.

The CDR3 reads CASSSTYGTTFQPQHF. The DNA of the CDR3 is TGTGCCAGCAGTTCCACTTACGGGACAACTTTTCAGCCCCAGCATTTT. The V and J genes are TRBV6-5 and TRBJ1-5, with D maybe TRBD1 (6 bases). CDR1 and CDR2 (germline): MNHEY, SVGAGI. Trimming took 4 bases from V and 6 from J, leaving 19 bases between them. The CDR3 loop spans 16 amino acids.

This chain joins TRBV5-4 and TRBJ2-1; 8 bases match TRBD2. This CDR3 is built from 15 residues. V lost 5 bases, J lost 2 bases, and 6 bases stayed unmatched. In germline, CDR1 is SGHNT, CDR2 YYREEE (reference sequence). The CDR3 DNA is TGTGCCAGCAGGTCGGCGGGAGGTACCTACAATGAGCAGTTCTTC. This gives the protein CASRSAGGTYNEQFF. The full variable domain, with the rest looked up from reference TRBV5-4 and TRBJ2-1, is ETGVTQSPTHLIKTRGQQVTLRCSSQSGHNTVSWYQQALGQGPQFIFQYYREEENGRGNFPPRFSGLQFPNYSSELNVNALELDDSALYLCASRSAGGTYNEQFFGPGTRLTVL.

The chain links TRBV4-2 to TRBJ2-3; 9 bases are a match to TRBD2. This CDR3 is 15 amino acids long. V lost 4 bases to trimming and J lost 5 bases; unmatched junction nucleotides: 7. Germline CDR1 is LGHNA and CDR2 is YNFKEQ. The CDR3 region is CASSPASGNQDTQYF. The CDR3 coding sequence is TGTGCCAGCAGCCCTGCTAGCGGGAATCAAGATACGCAGTATTTT.

The V call is TRBV13, the J call TRBJ2-7, with a possible D match to TRBD1 (6 bases). With 7 bases removed from V and 0 bases from J, the gap between germline ends came to 19 bases. Looked up from germline, CDR1 is PRHDT and CDR2 is FYEKMQ (reference sequence). The CDR3 spans 16 residues. The CDR3 sequence is CASTPRGHASSYEQYF. The CDR3 DNA reads TGTGCCAGCACCCCTCGGGGACATGCGAGCTCCTACGAGCAGTACTTC.

J is TRBJ2-1 and V is TRBV7-9; TRBD2 agrees at 9 bases. The CDR3 is 16 residues long. Germline CDR1 reads SEHNR; CDR2 reads FQNEAQ (reference sequence). The J segment lost 4 bases and the V segment lost 4 bases, leaving 8 bases of the junction unmatched. In DNA, the CDR3 is TGTGCCAGCAGCTCAAAATCTAGCGGGGTTTACAATGAGCAGTTCTTC. Translated: CASSSKSSGVYNEQFF.

V gene TRBV30 combines with J gene TRBJ1-5; maybe TRBD1 (6 bases). This CDR3 contains 15 residues. Germline V gene data show CDR1 as GTSNPN and CDR2 as SVGIG (reference sequence). The V end was cut by 3 bases, the J end by 4 bases, with 16 bases between. The CDR3 loop is CAWSPARRGNQPQHF. CDR3 sequence (DNA): TGTGCCTGGAGCCCCGCCCGCAGGGGAAATCAGCCCCAGCATTTT.

The chain employs TRBV5-4 and TRBJ2-4; 9 bases match TRBD2. CDR3 length: 15 amino acids. The J segment lost 3 bases and the V segment lost 4 bases, leaving 5 bases of the junction unmatched. Germline assignment: CDR1 SGHNT and CDR2 YYREEE (reference sequence). The CDR3 DNA sequence: TGTGCCAGCAGCCTCTGGCGGGGGGGCAAAAACATTCAGTACTTC. It codes for CASSLWRGGKNIQYF.

The CDR3 bases are TGTGCCAGCAGCTATAGCGGGGGAAACTCAGATACGCAGTATTTT. Encoded protein: CASSYSGGNSDTQYF. J is TRBJ2-3 and V is TRBV11-2; the match to TRBD2 covers 9 bases. The J segment lost 4 bases and the V segment lost 4 bases, leaving 6 bases of the junction unmatched. The length of the CDR3 is 15 residues. CDR1 and CDR2 from the germline V gene are SGHAT and FQNNGV.

V gene TRBV30 combines with J gene TRBJ1-1, with 9 bases identical to TRBD1. From germline, CDR1 is GTSNPN and CDR2 SVGIG (reference sequence). This CDR3 has 14 amino acids. Unmatched junction bases numbered 5, after V lost 2 bases and J lost 4 bases. CDR3 region: CAWSRDRVTTEAFF. The CDR3 coding sequence is TGTGCCTGGAGTCGGGACAGGGTGACCACTGAAGCTTTCTTT.

The chain couples TRBV10-2 to TRBJ2-7; 12 positions match TRBD2. CDR1 is WSHSY and CDR2 is SAAADI in the germline V gene. This CDR3 contains 14 residues. Trimming at V came to 8 bases and at J to 2 bases, leaving 4 bases not matched to a gene. This CDR3 reads CASCRLAGAYEQYF. The CDR3 nucleotides are TGCGCCAGCTGTCGACTAGCGGGGGCCTACGAGCAGTACTTC.

The V and J genes are TRBV5-1 and TRBJ1-1; possible D gene TRBD1, 6 bases. With 5 bases removed from V and 0 bases from J, the gap between germline ends came to 14 bases. Germline V CDR1 and CDR2: SGHRS, YFSETQ. The CDR3 covers 15 residues. CDR3 amino acids: CASSQTGSMNTEAFF. The CDR3 bases are TGCGCCAGCAGTCAAACAGGGAGCATGAACACTGAAGCTTTCTTT. The whole variable domain, filled in from reference TRBV5-1 and TRBJ1-1, reads KAGVTQTPRYLIKTRGQQVTLSCSPISGHRSVSWYQQTPGQGLQFLFEYFSETQRNKGNFPGRFSGRQFSNSRSEMNVSTLELGDSALYLCASSQTGSMNTEAFFGQGTRLTVV.

The rearrangement links TRBV28 to TRBJ2-7; maybe TRBD2 (5 bases). The CDR3 loop spans 20 amino acids. Trimming pared 0 bases from V and 3 bases from J, leaving 27 bases between. The germline gives CDR1 MDHEN, CDR2 SYDVKM. The CDR3 coding sequence is TGTGCCAGCAGTTTATGGAAGAGGGTGGGATCCTACTCGGCCCACTACGAGCAGTACTTC. Translated, it gives CASSLWKRVGSYSAHYEQYF.

This chain uses TRBV11-2 with TRBJ2-5; 7 positions agree with TRBD1. Germline lookup yields CDR1 SGHAT and CDR2 FQNNGV. V shed 3 bases, J shed 0 bases, and the junction held 1 base outside the gene matches. CDR3 length equals 14 residues. This chain's CDR3 is CASSLTGYQETQYF. CDR3 sequence (DNA): TGTGCCAGCAGCTTGACAGGGTACCAAGAGACCCAGTACTTC.